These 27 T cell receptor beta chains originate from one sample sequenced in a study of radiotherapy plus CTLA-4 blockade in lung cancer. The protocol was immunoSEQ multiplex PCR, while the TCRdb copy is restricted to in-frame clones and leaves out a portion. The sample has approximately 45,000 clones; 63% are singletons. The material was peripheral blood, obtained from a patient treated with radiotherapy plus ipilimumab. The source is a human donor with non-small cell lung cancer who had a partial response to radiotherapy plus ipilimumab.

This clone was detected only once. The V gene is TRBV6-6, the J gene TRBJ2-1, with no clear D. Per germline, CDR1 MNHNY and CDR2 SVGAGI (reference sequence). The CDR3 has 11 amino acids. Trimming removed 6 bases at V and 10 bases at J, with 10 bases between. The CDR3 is CASSPRQEQFF. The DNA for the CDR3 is TGTGCCAGCAGCCCCCGTCAGGAGCAGTTCTTC.

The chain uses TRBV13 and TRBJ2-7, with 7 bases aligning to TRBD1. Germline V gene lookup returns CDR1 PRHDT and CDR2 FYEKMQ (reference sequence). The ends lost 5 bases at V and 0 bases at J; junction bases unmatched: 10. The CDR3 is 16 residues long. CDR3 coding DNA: TGTGCCAGCAGCCCGGCAGGGGGTCAGAGCTCCTACGAGCAGTACTTC. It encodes CASSPAGGQSSYEQYF.

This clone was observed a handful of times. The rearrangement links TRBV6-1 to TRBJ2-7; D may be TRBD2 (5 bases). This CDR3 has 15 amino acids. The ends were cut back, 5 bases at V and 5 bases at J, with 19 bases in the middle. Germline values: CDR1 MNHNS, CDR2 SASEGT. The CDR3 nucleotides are TGTGCCAGCAGTTCCATTCGAACGGGATCCCACGAGCAGTACTTC. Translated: CASSSIRTGSHEQYF.

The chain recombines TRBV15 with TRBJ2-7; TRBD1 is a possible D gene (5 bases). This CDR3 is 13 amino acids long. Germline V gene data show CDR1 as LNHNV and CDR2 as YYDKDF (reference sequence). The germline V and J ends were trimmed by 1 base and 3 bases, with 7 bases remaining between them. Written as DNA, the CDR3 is TGTGCCACCAGCAGAGGACAGCTCTACGAGCAGTACTTC. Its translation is CATSRGQLYEQYF.

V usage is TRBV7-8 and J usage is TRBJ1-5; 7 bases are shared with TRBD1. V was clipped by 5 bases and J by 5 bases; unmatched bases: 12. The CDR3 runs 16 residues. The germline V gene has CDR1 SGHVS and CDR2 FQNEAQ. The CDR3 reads CASSTRQGPGYQPQHF. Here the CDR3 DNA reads TGTGCCAGCAGCACCCGACAGGGCCCCGGCTATCAGCCCCAGCATTTT.

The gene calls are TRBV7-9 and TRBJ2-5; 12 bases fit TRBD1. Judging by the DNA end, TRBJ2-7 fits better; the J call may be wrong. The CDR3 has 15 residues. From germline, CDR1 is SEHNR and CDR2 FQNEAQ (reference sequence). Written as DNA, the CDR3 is TGTGCCAGCAGCTTGTGGGACAGGGGGCGGTACGAGCAGTACTTC. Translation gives CASSLWDRGRYEQYF.

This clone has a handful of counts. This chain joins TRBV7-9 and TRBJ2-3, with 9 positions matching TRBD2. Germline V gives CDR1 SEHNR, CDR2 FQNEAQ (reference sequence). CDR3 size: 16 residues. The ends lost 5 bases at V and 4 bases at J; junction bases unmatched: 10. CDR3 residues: CASSPWAGGLSDTQYF. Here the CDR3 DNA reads TGTGCCAGCAGCCCCTGGGCGGGAGGGCTTTCAGATACGCAGTATTTT. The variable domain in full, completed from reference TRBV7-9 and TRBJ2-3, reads DTGVSQNPRHKITKRGQNVTFRCDPISEHNRLYWYRQTLGQGPEFLTYFQNEAQLEKSRLLSDRFSAERPKGSFSTLEIQRTEQGDSAMYLCASSPWAGGLSDTQYFGPGTRLTVL.

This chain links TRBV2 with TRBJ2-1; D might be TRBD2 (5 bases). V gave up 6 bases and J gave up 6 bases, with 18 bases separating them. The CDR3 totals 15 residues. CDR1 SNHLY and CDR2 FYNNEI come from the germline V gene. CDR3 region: CASRRGRNGINEQFF. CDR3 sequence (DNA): TGTGCCAGCAGGCGAGGGCGGAACGGGATCAATGAGCAGTTCTTC.

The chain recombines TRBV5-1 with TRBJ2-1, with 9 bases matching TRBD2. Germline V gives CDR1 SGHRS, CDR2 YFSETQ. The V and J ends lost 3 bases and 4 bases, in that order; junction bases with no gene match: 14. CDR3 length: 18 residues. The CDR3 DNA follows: TGCGCCAGCAGCTCGTCGGCATTTAGCGGGAGTGTATACAATGAGCAGTTCTTC. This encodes CASSSSAFSGSVYNEQFF.

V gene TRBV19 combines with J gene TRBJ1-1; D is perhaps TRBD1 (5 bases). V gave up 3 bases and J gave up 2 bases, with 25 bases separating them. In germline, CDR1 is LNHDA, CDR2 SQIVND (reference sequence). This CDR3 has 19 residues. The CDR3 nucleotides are TGTGCCAGTAGTATTATATTTCGGGCGGCCAGGGAAAAAAACACTGAAGCTTTCTTT. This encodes CASSIIFRAAREKNTEAFF.

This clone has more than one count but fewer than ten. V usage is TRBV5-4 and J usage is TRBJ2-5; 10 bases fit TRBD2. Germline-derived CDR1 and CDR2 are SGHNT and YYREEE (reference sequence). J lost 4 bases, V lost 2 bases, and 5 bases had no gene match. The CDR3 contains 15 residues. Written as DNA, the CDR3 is TGTGCCAGCAGCTTAAGAGCGGGAGGGGGAGAGACCCAGTACTTC. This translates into CASSLRAGGGETQYF.

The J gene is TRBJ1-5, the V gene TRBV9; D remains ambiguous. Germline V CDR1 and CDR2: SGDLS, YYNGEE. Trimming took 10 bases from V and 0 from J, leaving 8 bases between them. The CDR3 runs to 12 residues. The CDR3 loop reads CASGDSNQPQHF. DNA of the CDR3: TGTGCCTCCGGGGATAGCAATCAGCCCCAGCATTTT.

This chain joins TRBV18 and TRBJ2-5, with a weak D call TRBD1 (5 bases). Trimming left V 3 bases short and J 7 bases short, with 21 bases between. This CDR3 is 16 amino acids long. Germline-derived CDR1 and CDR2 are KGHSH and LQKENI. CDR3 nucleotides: TGTGCCAGCTCACCTCCCCTCCAGGGAAGACCGGGGACCCAGTACTTC. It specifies CASSPPLQGRPGTQYF.

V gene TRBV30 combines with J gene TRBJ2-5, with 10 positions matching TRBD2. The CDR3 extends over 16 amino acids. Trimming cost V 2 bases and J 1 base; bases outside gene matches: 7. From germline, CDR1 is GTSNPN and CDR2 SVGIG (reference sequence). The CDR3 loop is CAWSKGLARIQETQYF. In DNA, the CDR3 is TGTGCCTGGAGTAAGGGACTAGCGCGCATCCAAGAGACCCAGTACTTC.

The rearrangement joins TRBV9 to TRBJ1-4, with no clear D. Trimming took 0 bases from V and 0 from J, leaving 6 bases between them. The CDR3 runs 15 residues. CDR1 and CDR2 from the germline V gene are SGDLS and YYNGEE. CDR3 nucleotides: TGTGCCAGCAGCGTAGATAGTTCAACTAATGAAAAACTGTTTTTT. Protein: CASSVDSSTNEKLFF.

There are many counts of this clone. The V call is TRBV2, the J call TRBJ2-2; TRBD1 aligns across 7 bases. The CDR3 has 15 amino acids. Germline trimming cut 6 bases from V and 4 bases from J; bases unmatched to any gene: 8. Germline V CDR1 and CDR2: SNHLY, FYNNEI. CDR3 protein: CASRGTARGTGELFF. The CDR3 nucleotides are TGTGCCAGCAGAGGGACAGCCAGAGGCACCGGGGAGCTGTTTTTT.

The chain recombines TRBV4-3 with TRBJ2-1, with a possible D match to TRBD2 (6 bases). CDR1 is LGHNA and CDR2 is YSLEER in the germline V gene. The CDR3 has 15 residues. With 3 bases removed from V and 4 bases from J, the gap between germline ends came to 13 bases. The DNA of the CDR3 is TGCGCCAGCAGCCAGTTCCGGGACTCTTACAATGAGCAGTTCTTC. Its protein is CASSQFRDSYNEQFF.

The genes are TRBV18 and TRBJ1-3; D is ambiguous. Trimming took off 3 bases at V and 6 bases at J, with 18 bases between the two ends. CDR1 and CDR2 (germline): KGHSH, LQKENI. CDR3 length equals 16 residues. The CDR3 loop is CASSPKVGRDLNTIYF. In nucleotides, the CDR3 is TGTGCCAGCTCACCCAAAGTCGGGAGGGATCTAAACACCATATATTTT.

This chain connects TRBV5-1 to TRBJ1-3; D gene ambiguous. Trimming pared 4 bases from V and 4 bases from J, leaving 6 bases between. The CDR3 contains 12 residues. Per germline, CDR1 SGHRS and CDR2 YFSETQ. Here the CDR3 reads CASSGRGNTIYF. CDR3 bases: TGCGCCAGCAGCGGCAGGGGAAACACCATATATTTT.

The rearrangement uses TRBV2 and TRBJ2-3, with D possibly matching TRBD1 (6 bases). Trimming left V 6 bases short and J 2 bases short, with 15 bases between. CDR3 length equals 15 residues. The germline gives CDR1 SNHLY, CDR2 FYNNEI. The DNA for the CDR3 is TGTGCCAGCAGAGAGACAGGACTTACCACAGATACGCAGTATTTT. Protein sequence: CASRETGLTTDTQYF.

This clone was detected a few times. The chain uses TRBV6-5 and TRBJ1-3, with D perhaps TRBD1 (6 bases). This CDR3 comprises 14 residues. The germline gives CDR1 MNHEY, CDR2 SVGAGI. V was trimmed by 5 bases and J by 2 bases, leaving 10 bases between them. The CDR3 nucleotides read TGTGCCAGCAGTGGACAGTTCACTGGAAACACCATATATTTT. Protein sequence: CASSGQFTGNTIYF.

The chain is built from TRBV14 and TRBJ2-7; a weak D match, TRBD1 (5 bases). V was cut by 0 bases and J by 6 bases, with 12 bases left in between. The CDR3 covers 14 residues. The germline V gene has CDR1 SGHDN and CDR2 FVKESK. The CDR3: CASSQEATVGEQYF. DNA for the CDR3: TGTGCCAGCAGCCAAGAGGCGACAGTAGGCGAGCAGTACTTC. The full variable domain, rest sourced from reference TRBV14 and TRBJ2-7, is EAGVTQFPSHSVIEKGQTVTLRCDPISGHDNLYWYRRVMGKEIKFLLHFVKESKQDESGMPNNRFLAERTGGTYSTLKVQPAELEDSGVYFCASSQEATVGEQYFGPGTRLTVT.

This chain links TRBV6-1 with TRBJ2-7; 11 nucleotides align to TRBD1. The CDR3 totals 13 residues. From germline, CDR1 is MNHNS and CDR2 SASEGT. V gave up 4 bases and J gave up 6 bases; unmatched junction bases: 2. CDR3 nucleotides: TGTGCCAGCAGTGGGGACAGGGGGGTCGAGCAGTACTTC. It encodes CASSGDRGVEQYF.

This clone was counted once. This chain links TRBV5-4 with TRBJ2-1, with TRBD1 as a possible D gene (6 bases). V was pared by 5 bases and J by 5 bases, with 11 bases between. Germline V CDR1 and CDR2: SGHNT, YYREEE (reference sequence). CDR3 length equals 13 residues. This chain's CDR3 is CASSGGQNNEQFF. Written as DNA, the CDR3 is TGTGCCAGCAGTGGAGGACAGAACAATGAGCAGTTCTTC.

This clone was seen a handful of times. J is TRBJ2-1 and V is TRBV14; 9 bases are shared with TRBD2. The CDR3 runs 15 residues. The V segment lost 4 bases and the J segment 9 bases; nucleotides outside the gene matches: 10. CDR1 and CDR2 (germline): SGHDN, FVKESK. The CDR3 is CASSLGAGGPSEQFF. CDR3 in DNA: TGTGCCAGCAGCCTCGGGGCGGGAGGGCCCAGTGAGCAGTTCTTC.

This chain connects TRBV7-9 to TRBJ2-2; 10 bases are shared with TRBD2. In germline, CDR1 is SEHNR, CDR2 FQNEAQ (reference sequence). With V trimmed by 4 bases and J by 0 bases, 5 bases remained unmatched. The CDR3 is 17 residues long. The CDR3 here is CASSSPGLASNTGELFF. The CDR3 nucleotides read TGTGCCAGCAGCTCGCCGGGACTAGCGTCGAACACCGGGGAGCTGTTTTTT.

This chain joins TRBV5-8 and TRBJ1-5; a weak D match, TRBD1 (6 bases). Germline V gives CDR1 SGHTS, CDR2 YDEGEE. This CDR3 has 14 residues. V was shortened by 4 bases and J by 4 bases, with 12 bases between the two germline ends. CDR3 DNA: TGTGCCAGCAGCCAGGGGAGTAGGAATCAGCCCCAGCATTTT. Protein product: CASSQGSRNQPQHF.